This T cell receptor (beta chain) was identified during a study of identical twins. CDR1 is DFQATT, CDR2 SNEGSKA, per germline (reference sequence). This CDR3 contains 16 residues. J gave up 5 bases and V 6 bases, and 14 bases lay outside the gene matches. This clonotype has more than one count but fewer than ten. Its matching antigen is unknown. TCRdb independently ran MiXCR on the 5' RACE reads; one entry per CDR3 protein. The data show about 500,000 distinct CDR3 sequences, approximately 14% seen once. With no exceptions, donors were healthy Caucasians. The study's findings and limits: Weaker excess twin sharing was seen among beta out-of-frame sequences. Insertions were reduced in abundant cord blood beta clonotypes but not in memory repertoires. The authors noted that invariant MAIT and iNKT cells could partly confound zero-insertion analyses.

These data were also reused for a study on yellow fever vaccine responses in identical twins.

The sequence came from a woman aged 18-29 years in good health. What was sequenced was CD4+ T cells sorted from blood. The V and J genes are TRBV20-1 and TRBJ2-7; 12 nucleotides match TRBD2. CDR3 in amino acids: CSASVGLAGQTNEQYF. The CDR3 coding sequence is TGCAGTGCCTCAGTCGGACTAGCGGGACAAACGAACGAGCAGTACTTC.